This TCR beta chain was identified during a study of T cells after yellow fever vaccination. The V gene's germline CDR1 is LNHDA and CDR2 SQIVND (reference sequence). This CDR3 spans 20 amino acids. With regard to this clonotype: An end of the junction differs from the germline gene, which may be a read error.

TCRdb re-called the 5' RACE reads with MiXCR, one entry per CDR3 protein. The sample holds around 550,000 distinct CDR3 sequences, under 25% seen once. The sequence came from a man in his thirties or forties who received the YFV17D yellow fever vaccine. Sequencing used PBMCs, obtained 15 days after the yellow fever booster vaccination. This chain connects TRBV19 to TRBJ2-1, with 9 bases identical to TRBD2. CDR3 region: CASSEVEAGGHPSSYNEQIF. The CDR3 DNA follows: TGTGCCAGTAGTGAAGTGGAAGCGGGAGGTCATCCGAGCTCCTACAATGAGCAGATCTTC.